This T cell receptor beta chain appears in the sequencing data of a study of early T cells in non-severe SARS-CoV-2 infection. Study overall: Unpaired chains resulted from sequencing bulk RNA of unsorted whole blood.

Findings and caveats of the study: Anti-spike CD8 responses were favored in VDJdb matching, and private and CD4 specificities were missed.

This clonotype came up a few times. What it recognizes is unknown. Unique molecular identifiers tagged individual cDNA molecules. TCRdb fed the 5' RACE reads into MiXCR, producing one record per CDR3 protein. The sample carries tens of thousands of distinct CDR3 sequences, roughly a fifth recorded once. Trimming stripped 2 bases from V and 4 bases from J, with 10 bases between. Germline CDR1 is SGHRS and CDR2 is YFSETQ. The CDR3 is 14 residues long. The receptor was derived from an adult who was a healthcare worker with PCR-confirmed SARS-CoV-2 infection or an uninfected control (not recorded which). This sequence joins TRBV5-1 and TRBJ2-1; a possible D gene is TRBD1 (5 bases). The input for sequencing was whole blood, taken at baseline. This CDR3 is CASSFGAGYNEQFF. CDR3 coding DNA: TGCGCCAGCAGCTTTGGGGCAGGATACAATGAGCAGTTCTTC.